A selection of T cell receptor beta chains follows, all from one sample in a study of identical twins. TCRdb passed the 5' RACE reads through MiXCR, listing each CDR3 protein once. Here the sample spans just over 500,000 distinct CDR3 sequences, roughly 21% being singletons. These data were also filed under a second study, of T cells expressing NK-cell markers.

The sample was CD4+ T cells sorted from blood. All receptors come from a woman aged 18-29 years in good health. CDR3s include the opening cysteine and the closing phenylalanine or tryptophan. Each record gives: J gene, clone size, V gene, D gene, CDR3 DNA, CDR3 protein. The D gene is left open where the match is weak. The size field is filled for only some rows; it gives once, few, many or a size class.

J gene: TRBJ2-1; clone size: few; V gene: TRBV6-1; D gene: TRBD2; CDR3 DNA: TGTGCCAGCAGTGATAGCGGGAGGGGCAATGAGCAGTTCTTC; CDR3 protein: CASSDSGRGNEQFF
J gene: TRBJ2-1; clone size: few; V gene: TRBV20-1; D gene: -; CDR3 DNA: TGCAGTGCTAGAGATCGCAGGCAGGGGTCTCTCTACAATGAGCAGTTCTTC; CDR3 protein: CSARDRRQGSLYNEQFF
J gene: TRBJ2-3; clone size: few; V gene: TRBV28; D gene: TRBD2; CDR3 DNA: TGTGCCAGCAGTTTAAGTCTAGCGGGATGGTTAGATACGCAGTATTTT; CDR3 protein: CASSLSLAGWLDTQYF
J gene: TRBJ2-1; clone size: few; V gene: TRBV7-2; D gene: TRBD1; CDR3 DNA: TGTGCCAGCAGCTCCACCGGGACAGAGTACAATGAGCAGTTCTTC; CDR3 protein: CASSSTGTEYNEQFF
J gene: TRBJ2-7; clone size: few; V gene: TRBV10-3; D gene: -; CDR3 DNA: TGTGCCATCAGTGAGTCGTGGGGCCGCCGGAAGCAGTACTTC; CDR3 protein: CAISESWGRRKQYF
J gene: TRBJ1-2; clone size: -; V gene: TRBV6-5; D gene: -; CDR3 DNA: TGTGCCAGCAGTTACTGGGGGGCGCGAGGCTACACCTTC; CDR3 protein: CASSYWGARGYTF
J gene: TRBJ2-7; clone size: -; V gene: TRBV4-3; D gene: -; CDR3 DNA: TGCGCCAGCAGCCAACAGGGTTGGAACGAGCAGTACTTC; CDR3 protein: CASSQQGWNEQYF
J gene: TRBJ2-3; clone size: -; V gene: TRBV20-1; D gene: TRBD2; CDR3 DNA: TGCAGTGCGGGACTAGCGGGAATTTACGCAGATACGCAGTATTTT; CDR3 protein: CSAGLAGIYADTQYF
J gene: TRBJ2-2; clone size: -; V gene: TRBV20-1; D gene: TRBD2; CDR3 DNA: TGCAGTGCTAGCCCTAGCGGGACCCCCTCTTCCGGGGAGCTGTTTTTT; CDR3 protein: CSASPSGTPSSGELFF
J gene: TRBJ2-3; clone size: -; V gene: TRBV29-1; D gene: -; CDR3 DNA: TGCAGCGTCAGCTCTCCCCAGGGAAAAGATACGCAGTATTTT; CDR3 protein: CSVSSPQGKDTQYF
J gene: TRBJ2-3; clone size: -; V gene: TRBV7-8; D gene: TRBD2; CDR3 DNA: TGTGCCAGCACCGTGCGGGAGGGGGCGTGGGATACGCAGTATTTT; CDR3 protein: CASTVREGAWDTQYF
J gene: TRBJ1-5; clone size: -; V gene: TRBV20-1; D gene: -; CDR3 DNA: TGCAGTGCTGTTGGACAGCCCGATCAGCCCCAGCATTTT; CDR3 protein: CSAVGQPDQPQHF
J gene: TRBJ2-1; clone size: few; V gene: TRBV12-3/TRBV12-4; D gene: TRBD2; CDR3 DNA: TGTGCCAGCAGGCCTAGCGGAAACAATGAGCAGTTCTTC; CDR3 protein: CASRPSGNNEQFF
J gene: TRBJ2-2; clone size: few; V gene: TRBV10-1; D gene: -; CDR3 DNA: TGCGCCAGCAGTTCAACTAGGACCGGGGAGCTGTTTTTT; CDR3 protein: CASSSTRTGELFF
J gene: TRBJ2-6; clone size: -; V gene: TRBV11-2; D gene: -; CDR3 DNA: TGTGCCAGCAGCCCCTTGGGGAACTCTGGGGCCAACGTCCTGACTTTC; CDR3 protein: CASSPLGNSGANVLTF
J gene: TRBJ2-7; clone size: -; V gene: TRBV9; D gene: -; CDR3 DNA: TGTGCCAGCAGCGGGTCCCGAGGGGAGCAGTACTTC; CDR3 protein: CASSGSRGEQYF
J gene: TRBJ2-7; clone size: -; V gene: TRBV7-3; D gene: TRBD2; CDR3 DNA: TGTGCCAGCAGCCGAAGCGGGGGGGGCTACGAGCAGTACTTC; CDR3 protein: CASSRSGGGYEQYF
J gene: TRBJ2-5; clone size: -; V gene: TRBV9; D gene: -; CDR3 DNA: TGTGCCAGCAGCGTAGATGGGAGGGAGACCCAGTACTTC; CDR3 protein: CASSVDGRETQYF
J gene: TRBJ2-5; clone size: -; V gene: TRBV5-1; D gene: -; CDR3 DNA: TGCGCCAGCAGCTTCGGGGCGGGGATAAAAGAGACCCAGTACTTC; CDR3 protein: CASSFGAGIKETQYF
J gene: TRBJ2-1; clone size: few; V gene: TRBV6-1; D gene: -; CDR3 DNA: TGTGCCAGCACCAATTTCGGGGGATCCTCCTACAATGAGCAGTTCTTC; CDR3 protein: CASTNFGGSSYNEQFF
J gene: TRBJ2-5; clone size: few; V gene: TRBV13; D gene: TRBD1; CDR3 DNA: TGTGCCAGCAGCTCCTCGACAGGGACCCTATCAAGAGAGACCCAGTACTTC; CDR3 protein: CASSSSTGTLSRETQYF
J gene: TRBJ1-2; clone size: few; V gene: TRBV20-1; D gene: -; CDR3 DNA: TGCAGTGCTAGGCCGGTAGGGGGATTCTATGGCTACACCTTC; CDR3 protein: CSARPVGGFYGYTF
J gene: TRBJ2-7; clone size: few; V gene: TRBV29-1; D gene: -; CDR3 DNA: TGCAGCGTCGAGGCCAGGTTTACCTACGAGCAGTACTTC; CDR3 protein: CSVEARFTYEQYF
J gene: TRBJ2-7; clone size: -; V gene: TRBV11-2; D gene: -; CDR3 DNA: TGTGCCAGCAGCCAGCACCCTGGGATAGCTGGAAACTACGAGCAGTACTTC; CDR3 protein: CASSQHPGIAGNYEQYF
J gene: TRBJ2-1; clone size: -; V gene: TRBV6-1; D gene: TRBD1; CDR3 DNA: TGTGCCAGCACCCCATCTAGGGGGCCAAGGAATGAGCAGTTCTTC; CDR3 protein: CASTPSRGPRNEQFF
J gene: TRBJ1-5; clone size: few; V gene: TRBV7-9; D gene: -; CDR3 DNA: TGTGCCAGCACCAGCTTTCCCGATCAGCCCCAGCATTTT; CDR3 protein: CASTSFPDQPQHF
J gene: TRBJ2-7; clone size: few; V gene: TRBV6-2/TRBV6-3; D gene: -; CDR3 DNA: TGTGCCAGCAGTTCTCTCCGTCTTACCAACTCCTACGAGCAGTACTTC; CDR3 protein: CASSSLRLTNSYEQYF
J gene: TRBJ2-1; clone size: few; V gene: TRBV19; D gene: -; CDR3 DNA: TGTGCCAGTAGTACCAGGGACGACAATGAGCAGTTCTTC; CDR3 protein: CASSTRDDNEQFF
J gene: TRBJ2-5; clone size: -; V gene: TRBV7-3; D gene: TRBD2; CDR3 DNA: TGTGCCAGCAGCTCTCTAGCGGGGGAGGTTGAGACCCAGTACTTC; CDR3 protein: CASSSLAGEVETQYF
J gene: TRBJ2-1; clone size: -; V gene: TRBV6-2/TRBV6-3; D gene: TRBD1; CDR3 DNA: TGTGCCAGCAGTACCGACAGGGACTCCTACAATGAGCAGTTCTTC; CDR3 protein: CASSTDRDSYNEQFF
J gene: TRBJ2-1; clone size: few; V gene: TRBV12-3/TRBV12-4; D gene: -; CDR3 DNA: TGTGCCAGCAGTTTATGGGGCGGGCAGTTCTTC; CDR3 protein: CASSLWGGQFF
J gene: TRBJ2-5; clone size: few; V gene: TRBV10-3; D gene: -; CDR3 DNA: TGTGCCATCAGTGACTTGGAGGGTTACCAAGAGACCCAGTACTTC; CDR3 protein: CAISDLEGYQETQYF
J gene: TRBJ2-7; clone size: -; V gene: TRBV20-1; D gene: -; CDR3 DNA: TGCAGTGCTCGAAACCGCGACCTCGTCTCCTACGAGCAGTACTTC; CDR3 protein: CSARNRDLVSYEQYF
J gene: TRBJ2-1; clone size: few; V gene: TRBV27; D gene: TRBD2; CDR3 DNA: TGTGCCAGCAGTTTATCGATGGAGCTAGCGGGGGGGGACGAGGAGCAGTTCTTC; CDR3 protein: CASSLSMELAGGDEEQFF
J gene: TRBJ2-7; clone size: -; V gene: TRBV29-1; D gene: -; CDR3 DNA: TGCAGCGTTGCTTACGGGCCGACCTCCTACGAGCAGTACTTC; CDR3 protein: CSVAYGPTSYEQYF
J gene: TRBJ1-2; clone size: many; V gene: TRBV29-1; D gene: TRBD1; CDR3 DNA: TGCAGCGCGACAGGGCGTAACTATGGCTACACCTTC; CDR3 protein: CSATGRNYGYTF
J gene: TRBJ1-3; clone size: -; V gene: TRBV30; D gene: -; CDR3 DNA: TGTGCCTGGAGCGGAGACACCATATATTTT; CDR3 protein: CAWSGDTIYF
J gene: TRBJ2-2; clone size: -; V gene: TRBV25-1; D gene: -; CDR3 DNA: TGTGCCAGCAGTGCCCCCCCATGCAGGGAGAACACCGGGGAGCTGTTTTTT; CDR3 protein: CASSAPPCRENTGELFF
J gene: TRBJ2-2; clone size: -; V gene: TRBV20-1; D gene: -; CDR3 DNA: TGCAGTGCTAGTCCCTCCAGCCCCCGCACCGGGGAGCTGTTTTTT; CDR3 protein: CSASPSSPRTGELFF
J gene: TRBJ2-3; clone size: -; V gene: TRBV7-3; D gene: -; CDR3 DNA: TGTGCCAGCAGCCCCACCCTCCGGGGGCCCCCCACAGATACGCAGTATTTT; CDR3 protein: CASSPTLRGPPTDTQYF
J gene: TRBJ2-3; clone size: -; V gene: TRBV15; D gene: TRBD2; CDR3 DNA: TGTGCCACCAGCGTACAGCGGGGGGTCACAGATACGCAGTATTTT; CDR3 protein: CATSVQRGVTDTQYF
J gene: TRBJ2-7; clone size: -; V gene: TRBV5-1; D gene: -; CDR3 DNA: TGCGCCAGCAGCTCTCGCACAGGGAGGCACCGTGAGCAGTACTTC; CDR3 protein: CASSSRTGRHREQYF
J gene: TRBJ1-2; clone size: few; V gene: TRBV5-1; D gene: -; CDR3 DNA: TGCGCCAGCAGCCTCGGGGGCGAGAACTATGGCTACACCTTC; CDR3 protein: CASSLGGENYGYTF
J gene: TRBJ2-1; clone size: few; V gene: TRBV12-5; D gene: TRBD2; CDR3 DNA: TGTGCTAGTGGTTTGATTCTAGCGGGAGTGGGTGAGCAGTTCTTC; CDR3 protein: CASGLILAGVGEQFF
J gene: TRBJ2-1; clone size: -; V gene: TRBV4-2; D gene: TRBD2; CDR3 DNA: TGTGCCAGCAGCCTTAGCGGGGGGGACAATGAGCAGTTCTTC; CDR3 protein: CASSLSGGDNEQFF
J gene: TRBJ2-7; clone size: -; V gene: TRBV12-3/TRBV12-4; D gene: TRBD2; CDR3 DNA: TGTGCCAGCAGCAAGCGGGATAACGCCTACGAGCAGTACTTC; CDR3 protein: CASSKRDNAYEQYF
J gene: TRBJ1-2; clone size: few; V gene: TRBV4-3; D gene: -; CDR3 DNA: TGCGCCAGCAGCCAAGAATCGGTTAACTATGGCTACACCTTC; CDR3 protein: CASSQESVNYGYTF
J gene: TRBJ1-4; clone size: once; V gene: TRBV2; D gene: -; CDR3 DNA: TGTGCCAGCAGTGGGGTAGAGGGTCCCAATGAAAAACTGTTTTTT; CDR3 protein: CASSGVEGPNEKLFF
J gene: TRBJ2-1; clone size: many; V gene: TRBV20-1; D gene: TRBD2; CDR3 DNA: TGCAGTGCATCGCTAGCGGTATTCGGAAATGAGCAGTTCTTC; CDR3 protein: CSASLAVFGNEQFF
J gene: TRBJ2-3; clone size: once; V gene: TRBV6-5; D gene: TRBD2; CDR3 DNA: TGTGCCAGCAGTTACGTGCGGGAGGACCCCACAGATACGCAGTATTTT; CDR3 protein: CASSYVREDPTDTQYF
J gene: TRBJ2-3; clone size: -; V gene: TRBV20-1; D gene: TRBD2; CDR3 DNA: TGCAGTGCTGGGCTAGCGGGGTCCACAGATACGCAGTATTTT; CDR3 protein: CSAGLAGSTDTQYF
J gene: TRBJ2-7; clone size: -; V gene: TRBV4-3; D gene: TRBD1; CDR3 DNA: TGCGCCAGCAGCCAAGACGACAGGGGGTCTTACGAGCAGTACTTC; CDR3 protein: CASSQDDRGSYEQYF